This T cell receptor beta chain was sequenced in a study of CD8+ T cells in alopecia areata. The study's findings and limits: Across lesional scalp, and particularly alopecia totalis/universalis, clonality surpassed that of normal scalp. Scalp repertoires also include resident alphabeta T cells from normal skin.

The table lists this clone with a few counts. Its matching antigen is unknown. Sample treatment: oral pan-JAK inhibitor, 5-10 mg twice daily. Extracted RNA was reverse transcribed, and the resulting cDNA served as sequencing template. Measured with immunoSEQ multiplex PCR; TCRdb has only the in-frame clones, and not every one. The table includes 150,000 to 200,000 clones, roughly 62% detected once. V dropped 1 base and J dropped 2 bases, with 5 bases sitting between them. The length of the CDR3 is 13 residues. Germline V gene data show CDR1 as LNHNV and CDR2 as YYDKDF (reference sequence). Here the sequenced sample was CD8+ T cells sorted from blood, taken at week 24, from a patient treated with tofacitinib. This chain links TRBV15 with TRBJ2-5; D not certain. This TCR was recovered from a human donor with alopecia areata. CDR3 sequence (DNA): TGTGCCACCAGCAGAGTCCAGCAAGAGACCCAGTACTTC. This gives the protein CATSRVQQETQYF.